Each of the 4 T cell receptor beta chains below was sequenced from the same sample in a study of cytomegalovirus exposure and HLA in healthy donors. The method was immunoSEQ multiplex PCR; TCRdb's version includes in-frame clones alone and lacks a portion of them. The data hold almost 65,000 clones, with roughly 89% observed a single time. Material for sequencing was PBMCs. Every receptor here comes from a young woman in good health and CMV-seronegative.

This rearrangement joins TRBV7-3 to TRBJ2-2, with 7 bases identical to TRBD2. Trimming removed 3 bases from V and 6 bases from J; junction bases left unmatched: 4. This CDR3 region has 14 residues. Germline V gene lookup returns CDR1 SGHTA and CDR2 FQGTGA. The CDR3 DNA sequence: TGTGCCAGCAGCTTCAGCGGGGTATCCGGGGAGCTGTTTTTT. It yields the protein CASSFSGVSGELFF.

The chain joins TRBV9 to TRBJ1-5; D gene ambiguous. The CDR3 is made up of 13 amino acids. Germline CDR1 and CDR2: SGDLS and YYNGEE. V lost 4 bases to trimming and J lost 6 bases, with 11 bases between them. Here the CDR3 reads CASSLTEAQPQHF. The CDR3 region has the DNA TGTGCCAGCAGCCTCACTGAGGCTCAGCCCCAGCATTTT.

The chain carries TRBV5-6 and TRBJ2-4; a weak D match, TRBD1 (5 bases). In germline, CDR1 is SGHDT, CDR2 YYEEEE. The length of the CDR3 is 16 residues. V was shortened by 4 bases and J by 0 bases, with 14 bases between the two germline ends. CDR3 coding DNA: TGTGCCAGCAGCCTAGGGGTCCCTTTAGCCAAAAACATTCAGTACTTC. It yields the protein CASSLGVPLAKNIQYF. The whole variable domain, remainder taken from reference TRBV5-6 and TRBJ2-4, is DAGVTQSPTHLIKTRGQQVTLRCSPKSGHDTVSWYQQALGQGPQFIFQYYEEEERQRGNFPDRFSGHQFPNYSSELNVNALLLGDSALYLCASSLGVPLAKNIQYFGAGTRLSVL.

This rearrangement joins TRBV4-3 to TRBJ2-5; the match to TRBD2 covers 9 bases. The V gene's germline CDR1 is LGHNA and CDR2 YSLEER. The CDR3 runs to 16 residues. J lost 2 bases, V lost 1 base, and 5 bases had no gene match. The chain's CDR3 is CASSQVSGGHQETQYF. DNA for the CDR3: TGCGCCAGCAGCCAAGTCAGCGGGGGGCATCAAGAGACCCAGTACTTC.